This T cell receptor beta chain was captured in a study of cytomegalovirus exposure and HLA in healthy donors. Study-wide findings and caveats: CMV antigen specificity of three CMV-associated chains was confirmed in vitro. TCR beta V segments were, for the most part, productive about 87% or about 30% of the time in an earlier analysis. In a later analysis, DRB1 alleles had the most associated TCRs; HLA-C alleles the fewest.

The PCR was carried out with 60 Vbeta primers and 13 Jbeta primers. Only in-frame clones appear in the TCRdb table, and some are missing; sequencing was by immunoSEQ multiplex PCR. The sample lists 90,000 to 95,000 clones, roughly four fifths seen once, with 0.45% to 0.6% in the top ten. Comment on this clone: Its target is not known.

This CDR3 is 18 amino acids long. V trimming: 4 bases; J trimming: 0 bases; junction bases outside the gene matches: 9. Germline V CDR1 and CDR2: SGHVS, FNYEAQ. The sample comprised PBMCs. The chain joins TRBV7-6 to TRBJ2-2; 9 nucleotides match TRBD1. This receptor was identified in a man aged 25-45 years in good health and CMV-seronegative. CDR3 region: CASSSSLWTGANTGELFF. CDR3 nucleotide sequence: TGTGCCAGCAGCTCGAGCCTCTGGACAGGGGCGAACACCGGGGAGCTGTTTTTT.